A selection of T cell receptor beta chains follows, all from one sample in a study of blood T cell repertoires in COVID-19. Data came from immunoSEQ multiplex PCR; TCRdb stores just in-frame clones and leaves some out. This repertoire shows 90,000 to 110,000 clones, roughly 76% found once; its top ten account for more than 8%. Material: peripheral blood. These receptors came from a woman aged 70 to 79 with acute or convalescent COVID-19. Each CDR3 is given without its conserved first and last residue.

TRBV7-2	TRBJ2-3	ASSRTGARPDTQY
TRBV9	TRBJ2-3	ASSVLGQRWTDTQY
TRBV5-8	TRBJ2-1	ASSSARGLYNEQF
TRBV19	TRBJ2-5	ASSIGRVQTQY
TRBV10-3	TRBJ2-5	AISENGETQY
TRBV13	TRBJ2-7	ASSLTGYNEQY
TRBV6-1	TRBJ2-5	ASSVGKGGAQETQY
TRBV7-2	TRBJ1-5	ASTSGGGSNQPQH
TRBV6-1	TRBJ1-2	ASSETGLYGYT
TRBV18	TRBJ2-3	ASSPDSTGDLSTDTQY
TRBV28	TRBJ1-5	ASSALGQGGYQPQH
TRBV28	TRBJ1-2	ASSSQRRGPLGASFVGYT
TRBV10-2	TRBJ2-1	ASSESLGAGGNEQF
TRBV13	TRBJ2-3	ASSPGLGAQY
TRBV4-1	TRBJ1-5	ASSQTGAEGQPQH
TRBV5-1	TRBJ1-2	ASSLGGGSYGYT
TRBV5-4	TRBJ2-7	ASSPERDGEQY
TRBV15	TRBJ2-3	ATSSRSGGGTDTQY
TRBV7-3	TRBJ2-2	ASSLDRVTGELF
TRBV5-4	TRBJ2-2	ASTQRTGNTGELF
TRBV4-1	TRBJ2-7	ASSQMQGDEQY
TRBV18	TRBJ1-3	ASSPPLGAERNTIY
TRBV30	TRBJ1-1	AWTWGLRTTEAF
TRBV29-1	TRBJ2-5	SVVGGLGKGTQY
TRBV11-2	TRBJ1-6	ASSLTSQGHSPLH
TRBV29-1	TRBJ2-3	SVVMARGGTDTQY
TRBV9	TRBJ2-2	ASSPNTGELF
TRBV27	TRBJ2-7	ASSSGGNIYEQY
TRBV5-4	TRBJ1-6	ASTLAPHGNSPLH
TRBV30	TRBJ1-6	AWSVDVTPTSPLH
TRBV19	TRBJ1-1	ASSGGQPSNKAF
TRBV5-4	TRBJ1-6	ASSSADRGRSSPLH
TRBV28	TRBJ2-1	ASSPPAGGNNEQF
TRBV9	TRBJ2-3	ASSLASGGTDTQY
TRBV5-4	TRBJ2-5	ASSLGGTQY
TRBV14	TRBJ1-6	ASSQASGGNSPLH
TRBV4-1	TRBJ2-2	ASSQEILTGELF
TRBV5-1	TRBJ1-5	ASSSGRGSVSNQPQH
TRBV10-2	TRBJ2-7	ASRGDSTYEQY
TRBV28	TRBJ2-1	ASRVDTSGNEQF
TRBV29-1	TRBJ1-5	SVTGGNNQPQH
TRBV28	TRBJ2-5	ASSFSLGTQY
TRBV5-1	TRBJ1-2	ASSPGTGFGYT
TRBV7-7	TRBJ2-5	ASSLDRVAETQY
TRBV27	TRBJ2-5	ASGPQGMEETQY
TRBV6-2/TRBV6-3	TRBJ2-3	ASSYFAGTDTQY
TRBV6-5	TRBJ2-5	ASSYSGLIQETQY
TRBV4-3	TRBJ2-2	ASSHPAGGKNTGELF
TRBV7-2	TRBJ1-4	ASKSTGAPNEKLF
TRBV6-5	TRBJ1-6	ASRNPGGSPLH
TRBV7-6	TRBJ2-2	ASSLGSGLVAGELF